The rows below give T cell receptor beta chains drawn from one sample of a study of cytomegalovirus exposure and HLA in healthy donors. Assay used: immunoSEQ multiplex PCR; TCRdb lists only in-frame clones, some missing. Among about 110,000 clones listed, roughly 76% were seen once. Input material: PBMCs. Receptor source: a man aged 18-30 years in good health and CMV-seronegative. Both conserved end residues are part of each CDR3. D genes are given only for firm matches. Clone size, where shown, is once, few, many, or a class for clones that have expanded.

clone_size	v_call	j_call	d_call	cdr3_aa	cdr3_nt
NA	TRBV7-9	TRBJ2-3	TRBD2	CASSLATSGGVTDTQYF	TGTGCCAGCAGCTTAGCAACTAGCGGGGGGGTCACAGATACGCAGTATTTT
NA	TRBV21-1	TRBJ1-5	NA	CASERGGNQPQHF	TGTGCCAGCGAACGGGGGGGGAATCAGCCCCAGCATTTT
NA	TRBV29-1	TRBJ2-7	TRBD1	CSAGGQGAYEQYF	TGCAGCGCTGGGGGACAGGGGGCCTACGAGCAGTACTTC
NA	TRBV6-1	TRBJ1-5	NA	CASKVGVGQPRHF	TGTGCCAGCAAGGTCGGGGTTGGACAGCCCCGGCATTTT
NA	TRBV6-1	TRBJ1-5	NA	CASSDQGSNQPQHF	TGTGCCAGCAGTGACCAGGGTAGCAATCAGCCCCAGCATTTT
NA	TRBV19	TRBJ2-7	NA	CASSSGQYQYEQYF	TGTGCCAGTAGTAGCGGACAGTATCAATACGAGCAGTACTTC
NA	TRBV6-5	TRBJ2-7	TRBD1	CASRPGQNYEQYF	TGTGCCAGCAGACCGGGACAGAACTACGAGCAGTACTTC
few	TRBV5-1	TRBJ1-1	TRBD1	CASSVNRGHTEAFF	TGCGCCAGCAGCGTAAACAGGGGACACACTGAAGCTTTCTTT
once	TRBV15	TRBJ2-3	TRBD2	CATSGGHGTDTQYF	TGTGCCACGAGCGGGGGACATGGCACAGATACGCAGTATTTT
NA	TRBV16	TRBJ1-5	NA	CASSFIRGKGQPQHF	TGTGCCAGCAGCTTCATCAGGGGAAAAGGTCAGCCCCAGCATTTT
NA	TRBV5-5	TRBJ1-1	NA	CASSLVTQLTEAFF	TGTGCCAGCAGCTTGGTGACACAACTCACTGAAGCTTTCTTT
NA	TRBV7-9	TRBJ1-6	NA	CSSSPPEAPLHF	TGTTCCAGCAGCCCCCCGGAGGCACCCCTCCACTTT
few	TRBV14	TRBJ2-7	TRBD1	CASSQKPGTGRYF	TGTGCCAGCAGCCAGAAGCCAGGGACAGGGAGGTACTTC
few	TRBV7-2	TRBJ1-5	NA	CASSLVSDPPSQPQHF	TGTGCCAGCAGCTTAGTAAGCGATCCCCCCAGTCAGCCCCAGCATTTT
NA	TRBV7-9	TRBJ1-2	TRBD1	CASSLGDRGIPHYGYTF	TGTGCCAGCAGCTTAGGGGACAGGGGCATACCCCACTATGGCTACACCTTC
once	TRBV14	TRBJ2-3	TRBD1	CASSQVEWVTGIDTQYF	TGTGCCAGCAGCCAAGTTGAGTGGGTGACAGGGATAGATACGCAGTATTTT
few	TRBV19	TRBJ1-1	NA	CASSTPGWEAFF	TGTGCCAGTAGTACCCCCGGGTGGGAAGCTTTCTTT